These T cell receptor beta chains were read from a single sample in a study of circulating CD8 cells and anti-PD-1 response in melanoma. TCRdb reprocessed the reads via MiXCR and lists one record per CDR3 protein. The table lists several hundred distinct CDR3 sequences, around 5.8% of them singletons, with roughly 6.2% in the top ten. The specimen comprised CD8+ T cells from PBMCs, sampled at baseline or after one month of anti-PD-1 therapy (not recorded which). These receptors were taken from a human donor with melanoma. Each CDR3 is given with its conserved first and last residue. Fields, in order: V gene, J gene, CDR3 protein.

V: TRBV27; J: TRBJ2-3; CDR3: CASSQNWDTQYF
V: TRBV27; J: TRBJ2-7; CDR3: CASSLWQGTYEQYF
V: TRBV29-1; J: TRBJ2-2; CDR3: CSVGDTGELFF
V: TRBV6-4; J: TRBJ2-2; CDR3: CASSAQGAFPPGELFF
V: TRBV11-1; J: TRBJ2-5; CDR3: CASSPLAGDQETQYF
V: TRBV28; J: TRBJ2-7; CDR3: CASRPFSTYEQYF
V: TRBV2; J: TRBJ2-7; CDR3: CASTLAAVYEQYF
V: TRBV7-2; J: TRBJ2-3; CDR3: CASSAYGAGAVGSTDTQYF
V: TRBV7-2; J: TRBJ2-7; CDR3: CASSWAGTSYEQYF
V: TRBV7-2; J: TRBJ2-7; CDR3: CASSLDPGQGAYEQYF
V: TRBV29-1; J: TRBJ2-7; CDR3: CSATGGEQYF
V: TRBV4-3; J: TRBJ2-1; CDR3: CASSQAAWDEQFF
V: TRBV19; J: TRBJ1-4; CDR3: CASSASLEEKLFF
V: TRBV20-1; J: TRBJ1-1; CDR3: CSASPSLNTEAFF
V: TRBV7-2; J: TRBJ2-7; CDR3: CASSSSGRGYEQYF
V: TRBV27; J: TRBJ2-3; CDR3: CASSRTSGSTDTQYF
V: TRBV12-3/TRBV12-4; J: TRBJ2-1; CDR3: CAGGINYNEQFF
V: TRBV6-2/TRBV6-3; J: TRBJ2-1; CDR3: CAGIRDVRYNEQFF